The clone carrying this TCR beta chain was recorded only once. This CDR3 is built from 15 residues. The germline V and J ends were trimmed by 5 bases and 0 bases, with 11 bases remaining between them. Per the germline V gene, CDR1 is MNHEY and CDR2 is SVGAGI. Original processing methods: Counts of nucleated cells, estimated from reference gene primer amplification, were obtained. Here immunoSEQ multiplex PCR was the method, and the copy in TCRdb shows in-frame clones only, minus some. The V and J calls and clone size were taken over from that table, and D and trimming were inferred from the DNA. The table lists about 39,000 clones, approximately 86% of them singletons, with roughly a fifth in the top ten. This sample was included in a study of blood T cell repertoires in COVID-19. Study summary: Samples taken during acute and convalescent COVID-19 were collected in the United States, Italy and Spain. PBMCs, B-cell-depleted T cells, or T cells provided the cDNA or gDNA that made up the material.

The clonotype comes from a man in his fifties or sixties with acute or convalescent COVID-19. Source material: peripheral blood. J is TRBJ2-1 and V is TRBV6-5; a weak D match, TRBD2 (6 bases). Here the CDR3 reads CASSTGLSSYNEQFF. The CDR3 nucleotides are TGTGCCAGCAGTACGGGACTCAGCTCCTACAATGAGCAGTTCTTC.